The rows below give T cell receptor beta chains drawn from one sample of a study of blood T cell repertoires in COVID-19. Generated by immunoSEQ multiplex PCR, the TCRdb table keeps only in-frame clones and is missing some. The table shows a few hundred thousand clones, with roughly 89% occurring only once. Source material: peripheral blood. These receptors were obtained from a young man with COVID-19, enrolled during active disease. CDR3s include the opening cysteine and the closing phenylalanine or tryptophan. The D gene is left open where the match is weak. Size is stated for part of the rows, as once, few or many counts, or as a class when the clone is expanded.

>TRBD1|TRBJ1-3|-|TRBV3-1/TRBV3-2
CASSQPGQGLVGNTIYF
TGTGCCAGCAGCCAACCGGGACAGGGGTTAGTCGGAAACACCATATATTTT
>TRBD2|TRBJ2-1|-|TRBV19
CASSTDGKREPYNEQFF
TGTGCCAGTAGTACCGACGGAAAGCGGGAGCCCTACAATGAGCAGTTCTTC
>-|TRBJ2-2|once|TRBV7-9
CASSFIDTGELFF
TGTGCCAGCAGCTTCATTGACACCGGGGAGCTGTTTTTT
>-|TRBJ1-5|-|TRBV28
CASSLGGLGIQPQHF
TGTGCCAGTAGCCTAGGCGGCCTAGGCATACAGCCCCAGCATTTT
>-|TRBJ2-1|-|TRBV5-1
CASSLGRDTYNEQFF
TGCGCCAGCAGCCTTGGAAGGGACACGTACAATGAGCAGTTCTTC
>-|TRBJ1-1|-|TRBV7-9
CASSLTGKAVAEAFF
TGTGCCAGCAGCCTAACAGGGAAGGCTGTCGCTGAAGCTTTCTTT
>TRBD2|TRBJ2-5|-|TRBV12-3/TRBV12-4
CASSILAVETQYF
TGTGCCAGCAGCATACTAGCGGTAGAGACCCAGTACTTC
>-|TRBJ2-1|-|TRBV5-1
CASSSGDSVVAYNEQFF
TGCGCCAGCAGCTCGGGGGATAGTGTGGTAGCCTACAATGAGCAGTTCTTC
>TRBD2|TRBJ2-5|-|TRBV4-1
CASSQATRGFQETQYF
TGCGCCAGCAGCCAAGCTACGCGGGGGTTCCAAGAGACCCAGTACTTC
>-|TRBJ2-7|-|TRBV6-5
CASSLLAHYEQYF
TGTGCCAGCAGTCTACTAGCCCATTACGAGCAGTACTTC
>TRBD2|TRBJ2-6|once|TRBV14
CASSPTSGVLTF
TGTGCCAGCAGCCCTACTAGCGGGGTCCTGACTTTC
>-|TRBJ2-7|-|TRBV4-1
CASSQGQGLDEQYF
TGCGCCAGCAGCCAAGGGCAGGGGCTAGACGAGCAGTACTTC
>-|TRBJ2-5|once|TRBV19
CASSIGSGKETQYF
TGTGCCAGTAGTATAGGGTCGGGAAAAGAGACCCAGTACTTC
>TRBD2|TRBJ2-5|-|TRBV16
CASSQIGAGQETQYF
TGTGCCAGCAGCCAAATCGGAGCGGGGCAAGAGACCCAGTACTTC
>TRBD1|TRBJ2-5|-|TRBV2
CASSRAGGTETQYF
TGTGCCAGCAGTCGGGCAGGGGGCACGGAGACCCAGTACTTC
>TRBD1|TRBJ2-3|-|TRBV19
CASSSTGGTDTQYF
TGTGCCAGTAGTTCGACAGGGGGCACAGATACGCAGTATTTT
>-|TRBJ1-1|-|TRBV4-1
CASSQVIGGSAFF
TGCGCCAGCAGCCAAGTGATCGGGGGTAGCGCTTTCTTT
>-|TRBJ2-7|once|TRBV12-3/TRBV12-4
CASRNTLSYEQYF
TGTGCCAGCCGCAACACCCTCTCCTACGAGCAGTACTTC
>-|TRBJ1-3|-|TRBV2
CASSEGQSSGNTIYF
TGTGCCAGCAGTGAAGGACAGTCCTCTGGAAACACCATATATTTT
>TRBD2|TRBJ2-2|-|TRBV6-5
CASSSKLARNTGELFF
TGTGCCAGCAGTTCGAAACTAGCGCGAAACACCGGGGAGCTGTTTTTT
>TRBD2|TRBJ2-5|-|TRBV5-1
CASAASGRWQETQYF
TGCGCCAGCGCCGCTAGCGGGAGATGGCAAGAGACCCAGTACTTC
>TRBD2|TRBJ2-1|-|TRBV7-3
CASSFAGTSNEQFF
TGTGCCAGCAGCTTCGCCGGGACTAGTAATGAGCAGTTCTTC
>-|TRBJ1-1|once|TRBV3-1/TRBV3-2
CASRQGHFSMNTEAFF
TGTGCCAGCAGACAGGGTCACTTTTCCATGAACACTGAAGCTTTCTTT
>-|TRBJ2-1|-|TRBV2
CASSEGLASITSYNEQFF
TGTGCCAGCAGTGAAGGGCTAGCTTCAATCACGTCCTACAATGAGCAGTTCTTC
>-|TRBJ2-7|-|TRBV7-9
CASSFGTERVTYREQYF
TGTGCCAGCAGCTTCGGGACTGAACGAGTTACTTACCGCGAGCAGTACTTC
>TRBD2|TRBJ2-5|once|TRBV2
CASSVPGLISEETQYF
TGTGCCAGCAGTGTCCCGGGACTAATTAGTGAAGAGACCCAGTACTTC
>TRBD2|TRBJ2-1|once|TRBV5-4
CAITNSGGPYNEQFF
TGTGCCATCACGAATAGCGGGGGACCCTACAATGAGCAGTTCTTC
>-|TRBJ2-2|many|TRBV7-9
CASSFRSDSGELFF
TGTGCCAGCAGCTTTAGGTCGGACAGCGGGGAGCTGTTTTTT
>-|TRBJ1-4|-|TRBV7-9
CASSREEGGLFF
TGTGCCAGCAGCCGGGAGGAGGGTGGGCTGTTTTTT
>-|TRBJ1-6|-|TRBV6-5
CASRDSYSPLHF
TGTGCCAGCAGGGACAGCTATTCACCCCTCCACTTT
>-|TRBJ2-7|-|TRBV20-1
CSASLVGAAEQYF
TGCAGTGCTAGTCTGGTAGGAGCGGCCGAGCAGTACTTC
>-|TRBJ1-2|once|TRBV25-1
CASSEGARGTYGYTF
TGTGCCAGCAGTGAGGGGGCGCGAGGAACCTATGGCTACACCTTC
>-|TRBJ2-7|once|TRBV18
CASSLDSLYEQYF
TGTGCCAGCTCGTTGGACAGTCTCTACGAGCAGTACTTC
>TRBD1|TRBJ1-4|-|TRBV7-9
CASSLTGQGDEKLFF
TGTGCCAGCAGCTTGACCGGACAGGGGGATGAAAAACTGTTTTTT
>TRBD1|TRBJ1-1|-|TRBV18
CASSPEDRGQFTEAFF
TGTGCCAGCTCACCAGAGGACAGGGGGCAATTCACTGAAGCTTTCTTT
>-|TRBJ1-3|-|TRBV21-1
CASSPPQGSGNTIYF
TGTGCCAGCAGCCCCCCACAGGGATCAGGAAACACCATATATTTT
>TRBD1|TRBJ2-5|-|TRBV6-5
CASKTGNQETQYF
TGTGCCAGCAAGACAGGGAACCAAGAGACCCAGTACTTC
>TRBD2|TRBJ2-7|-|TRBV2
CASSEDSGSDYEQYF
TGTGCCAGCAGTGAAGATAGCGGGAGCGATTACGAGCAGTACTTC
>TRBD2|TRBJ2-5|-|TRBV14
CASSRNWGGRETQYF
TGTGCCAGCAGCCGGAACTGGGGGGGGAGAGAGACCCAGTACTTC
>TRBD2|TRBJ2-5|-|TRBV10-1
CASRGQRGAQETQYF
TGCGCCAGCAGGGGGCAGCGGGGGGCTCAAGAGACCCAGTACTTC